The T cell receptor (beta chain) described here comes from a study of blood T cell repertoires in COVID-19. Study information: Both acute and convalescent COVID-19 samples were obtained from the United States, Italy and Spain. PBMCs, B-cell-depleted T cells, or T cells were the source of the cDNA or gDNA that made up the material.

In the original processing: Cell counts per sample came from amplifying reference gene primers. The assay was immunoSEQ multiplex PCR, and TCRdb's table has in-frame clones only and misses some. D and trimming come from the DNA, and the V and J calls and clone size come from that table. The sample consists of 250,000 to 300,000 clones, 85% to 90% of them appearing once. CDR3 size: 14 residues. V was pared by 4 bases and J by 8 bases, with 8 bases of the junction left unmatched. The V gene's germline CDR1 is SGHAT and CDR2 FQNNGV. The sequence derives from a woman aged 45-65 years with COVID-19, enrolled during active disease. The genes are TRBV11-2 and TRBJ1-2, with 9 nucleotides matching TRBD1. What was sequenced was peripheral blood. The CDR3 DNA is TGTGCCAGCAGCTCAGGACAGGGGCCGGAAGGCTACACCTTC. Amino acids: CASSSGQGPEGYTF.